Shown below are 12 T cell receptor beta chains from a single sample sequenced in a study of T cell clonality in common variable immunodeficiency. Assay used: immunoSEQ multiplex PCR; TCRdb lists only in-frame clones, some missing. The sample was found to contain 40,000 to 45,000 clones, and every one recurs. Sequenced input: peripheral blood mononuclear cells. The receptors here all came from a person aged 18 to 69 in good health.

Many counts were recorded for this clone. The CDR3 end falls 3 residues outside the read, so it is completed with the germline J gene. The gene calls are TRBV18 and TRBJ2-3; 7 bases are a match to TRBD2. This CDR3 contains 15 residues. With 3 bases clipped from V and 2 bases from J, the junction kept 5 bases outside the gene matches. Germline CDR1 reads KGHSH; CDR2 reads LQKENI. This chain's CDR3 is CASSPLGLHTDTQYF. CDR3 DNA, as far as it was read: TGTGCCAGCTCACCGCTGGGACTACACACAGATACG.

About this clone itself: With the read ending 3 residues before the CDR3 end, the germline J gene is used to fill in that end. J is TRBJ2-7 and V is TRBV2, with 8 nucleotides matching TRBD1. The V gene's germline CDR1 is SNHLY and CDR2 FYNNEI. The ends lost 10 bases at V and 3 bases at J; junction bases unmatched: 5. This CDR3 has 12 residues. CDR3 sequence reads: CAKGQEGYEQYF. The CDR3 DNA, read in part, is TGTGCCAAGGGACAGGAGGGCTACGAG.

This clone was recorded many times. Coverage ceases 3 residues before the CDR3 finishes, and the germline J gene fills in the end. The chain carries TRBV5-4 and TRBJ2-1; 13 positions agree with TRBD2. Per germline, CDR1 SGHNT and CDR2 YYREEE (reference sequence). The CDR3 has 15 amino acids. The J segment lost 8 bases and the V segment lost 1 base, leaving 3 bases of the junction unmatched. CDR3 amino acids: CASSLTSGRVYEQFF. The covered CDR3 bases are TGTGCCAGCAGCTTGACTAGCGGGAGGGTGTATGAG.

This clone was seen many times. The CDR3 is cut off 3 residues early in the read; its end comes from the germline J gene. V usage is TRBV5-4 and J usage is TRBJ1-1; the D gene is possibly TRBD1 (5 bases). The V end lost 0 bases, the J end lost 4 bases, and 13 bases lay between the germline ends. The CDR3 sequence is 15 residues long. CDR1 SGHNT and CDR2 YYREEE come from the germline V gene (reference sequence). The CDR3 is CASSLEVWGGTEAFF. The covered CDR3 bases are TGTGCCAGCAGCTTGGAGGTGTGGGGGGGCACTGAA.

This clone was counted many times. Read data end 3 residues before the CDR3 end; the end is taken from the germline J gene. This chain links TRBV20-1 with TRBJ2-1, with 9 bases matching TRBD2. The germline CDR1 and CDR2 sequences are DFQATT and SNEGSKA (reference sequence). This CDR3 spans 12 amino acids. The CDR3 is CRGVAGDNEQFF. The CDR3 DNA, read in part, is TGCAGGGGGGTAGCGGGAGACAATGAG.

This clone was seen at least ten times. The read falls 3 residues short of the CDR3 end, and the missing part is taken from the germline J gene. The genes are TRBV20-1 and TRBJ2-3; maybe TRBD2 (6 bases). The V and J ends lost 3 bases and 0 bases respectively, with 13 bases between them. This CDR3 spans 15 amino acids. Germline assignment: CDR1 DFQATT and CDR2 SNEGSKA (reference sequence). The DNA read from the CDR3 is TGCAGTGCTAGTGGATTAGCGGATAGCACAGATACG. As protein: CSASGLADSTDT. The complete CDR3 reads CSASGLADSTDTQYF.

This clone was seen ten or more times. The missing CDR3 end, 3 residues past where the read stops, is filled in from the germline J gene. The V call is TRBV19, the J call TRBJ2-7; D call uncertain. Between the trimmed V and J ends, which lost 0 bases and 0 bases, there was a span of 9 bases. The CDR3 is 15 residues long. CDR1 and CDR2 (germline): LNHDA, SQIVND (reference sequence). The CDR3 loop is CASSIEAGLSYEQYF. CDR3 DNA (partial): TGTGCCAGTAGTATAGAAGCAGGCCTCTCCTACGAG.

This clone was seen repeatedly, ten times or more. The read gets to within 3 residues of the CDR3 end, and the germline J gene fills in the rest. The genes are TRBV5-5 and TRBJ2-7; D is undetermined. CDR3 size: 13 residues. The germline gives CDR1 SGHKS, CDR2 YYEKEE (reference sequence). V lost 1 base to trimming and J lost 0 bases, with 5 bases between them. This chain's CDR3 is CASSLYGSYEQYF. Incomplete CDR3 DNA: TGTGCCAGCAGCTTGTACGGCTCCTACGAG.

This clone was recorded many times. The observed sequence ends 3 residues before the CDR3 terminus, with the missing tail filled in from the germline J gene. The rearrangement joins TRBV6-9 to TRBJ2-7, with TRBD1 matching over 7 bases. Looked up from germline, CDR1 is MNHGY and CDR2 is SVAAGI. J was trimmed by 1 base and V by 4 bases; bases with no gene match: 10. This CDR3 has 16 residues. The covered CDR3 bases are TGTGCCAGCAGTTCCCCGAGGGGGACAGAATCCTACGAG. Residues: CASSSPRGTESYE. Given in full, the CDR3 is CASSSPRGTESYEQYF.

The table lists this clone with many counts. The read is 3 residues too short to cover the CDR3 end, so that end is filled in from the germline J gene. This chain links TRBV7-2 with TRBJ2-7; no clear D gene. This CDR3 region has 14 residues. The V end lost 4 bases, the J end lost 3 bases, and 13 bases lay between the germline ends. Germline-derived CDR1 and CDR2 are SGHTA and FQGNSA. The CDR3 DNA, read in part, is TGTGCCAGCAGCTACCCCCCAGTCCTCTACGAG. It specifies CASSYPPVLYE. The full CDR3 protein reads CASSYPPVLYEQYF.

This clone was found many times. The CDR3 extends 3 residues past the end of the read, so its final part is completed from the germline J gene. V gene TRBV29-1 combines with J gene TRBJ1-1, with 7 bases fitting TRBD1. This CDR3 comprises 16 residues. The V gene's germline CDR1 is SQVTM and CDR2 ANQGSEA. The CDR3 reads CSVVTKGGSAMTEAFF. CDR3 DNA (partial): TGCAGCGTCGTCACTAAAGGGGGCTCAGCGATGACGGAA.

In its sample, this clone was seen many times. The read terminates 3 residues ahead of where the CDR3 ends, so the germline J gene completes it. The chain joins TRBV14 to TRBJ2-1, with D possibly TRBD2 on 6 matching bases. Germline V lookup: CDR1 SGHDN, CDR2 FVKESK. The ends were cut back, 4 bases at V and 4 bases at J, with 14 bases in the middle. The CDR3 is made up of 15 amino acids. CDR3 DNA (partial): TGTGCCAGCAGCCCGACCGGGACTCCTTACAATGAG. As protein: CASSPTGTPYNE. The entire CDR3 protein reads CASSPTGTPYNEQFF. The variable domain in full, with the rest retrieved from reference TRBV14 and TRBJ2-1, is EAGVTQFPSHSVIEKGQTVTLRCDPISGHDNLYWYRRVMGKEIKFLLHFVKESKQDESGMPNNRFLAERTGGTYSTLKVQPAELEDSGVYFCASSPTGTPYNEQFFGPGTRLTVL.